This T cell receptor (beta chain) derives from a study of response to subunit inactivated influenza vaccine listed by TCRdb under 2018. Turning to the overall study: To follow how T cells responded to a trivalent subunit inactivated influenza vaccine, the researchers relied on deep quantitative profiling of the T cell receptor repertoire.

What the research found in general, with its limitations: The authors proposed that each seasonal influenza vaccination may bring in only a limited number of new T cells.

Including the terminal cysteine and phenylalanine, the CDR3 comprises 13 residues. Only CDR3 DNA is held: 39 bases, read in frame from base 1. The V end gives up 4 bases and the J end 7 bases, leaving 7 bases in the junction not matched to a gene. Per the germline V gene, SGHRS is the CDR1 and YFSETQ is the CDR2. The library was produced with RT-PCR. The sequencer was an Illumina HiSeq 2500. TCRdb reprocessing: public reads trimmed at Q25 with fastp, clones called with MiXCR, in-frame beta chains kept. Merged by CDR3 protein, the rows form single entries marked with the most common genes and DNA. The sample table contains about 520,000 distinct CDR3 sequences; only one count was recorded for about 7.2% of them. The ten largest clones add up to 13% of the sample. The sample holds a few counts of this clonotype. Its antigen remains unidentified. Base quality data are lacking; no much larger clone is found one base away.

Recombination linked TRBV5-1 to TRBJ1-2, and TRBD1 aligns with 7 junction nucleotides. Material: PBMCs from blood, obtained around 2 years after vaccination. The clonotype was recovered from a man between 50 and 69 years old who received an inactivated influenza vaccine. Donor details come from another sample of the same person, matched by shared clones. The CDR3 protein sequence reads: CASSPTGDVGYTF. The nucleotides read TGCGCCAGCAGCCCCACAGGGGATGTTGGCTACACCTTC. The full variable domain, completed from the reference TRBV5-1 and TRBJ1-2 proteins outside the CDR3, reads KAGVTQTPRYLIKTRGQQVTLSCSPISGHRSVSWYQQTPGQGLQFLFEYFSETQRNKGNFPGRFSGRQFSNSRSEMNVSTLELGDSALYLCASSPTGDVGYTFGSGTRLTVV.